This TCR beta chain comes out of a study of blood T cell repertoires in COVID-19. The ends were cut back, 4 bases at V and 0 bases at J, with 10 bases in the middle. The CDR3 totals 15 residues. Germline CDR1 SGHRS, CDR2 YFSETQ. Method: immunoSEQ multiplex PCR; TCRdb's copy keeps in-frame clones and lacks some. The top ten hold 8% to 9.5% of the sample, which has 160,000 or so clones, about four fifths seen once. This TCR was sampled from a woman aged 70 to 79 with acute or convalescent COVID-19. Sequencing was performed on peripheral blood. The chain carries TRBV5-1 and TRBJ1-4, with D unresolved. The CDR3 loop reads CASSLNSATNEKLFF. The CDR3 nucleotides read TGCGCCAGCAGCCTAAACTCTGCAACTAATGAAAAACTGTTTTTT.